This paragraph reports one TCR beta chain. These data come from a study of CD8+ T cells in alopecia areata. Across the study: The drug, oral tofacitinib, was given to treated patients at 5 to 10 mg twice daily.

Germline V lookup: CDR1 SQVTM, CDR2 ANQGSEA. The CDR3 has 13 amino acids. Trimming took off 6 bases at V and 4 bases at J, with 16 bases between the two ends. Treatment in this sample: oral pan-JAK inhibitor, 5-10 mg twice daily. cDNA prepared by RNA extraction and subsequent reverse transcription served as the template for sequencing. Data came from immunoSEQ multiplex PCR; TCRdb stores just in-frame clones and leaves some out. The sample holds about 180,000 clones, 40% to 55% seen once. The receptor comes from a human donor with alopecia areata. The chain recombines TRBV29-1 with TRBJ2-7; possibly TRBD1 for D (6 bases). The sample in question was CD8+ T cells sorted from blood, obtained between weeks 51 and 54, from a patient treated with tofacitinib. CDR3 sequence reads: CSVLRDNPYEQYF. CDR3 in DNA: TGCAGCGTCCTCCGGGACAATCCTTACGAGCAGTACTTC.